Here is one TCR beta chain with its context. Its antigen remains unidentified. The V end lost 1 base, the J end lost 7 bases, and 10 bases lay between the germline ends. The CDR3 runs 14 residues. The V gene's germline CDR1 is SEHNR and CDR2 FQNEAQ (reference sequence). The sample is drawn from a study of cytomegalovirus exposure and HLA in healthy donors. Notes on the study in general: Investigators reported 164 TCR beta chains as tied to cytomegalovirus. Data from an earlier analysis indicated that most TCR beta V segments were productive either about 90% or about 30% of the time.

It was with 60 Vbeta and 13 Jbeta primers that the PCR ran. TCRdb's copy holds only in-frame clones and misses some; the assay was immunoSEQ multiplex PCR. The sample holds roughly 98,000 clones, 65% to 85% seen once. The sequencing input was PBMCs. The receptor's source is a woman in her sixties or seventies in good health and CMV-seropositive. This chain connects TRBV7-9 to TRBJ1-4; D not certain. CDR3 residues: CASSLDPGVEKLFF. In DNA form, the CDR3 reads TGTGCCAGCAGCTTAGATCCCGGGGTTGAAAAACTGTTTTTT.